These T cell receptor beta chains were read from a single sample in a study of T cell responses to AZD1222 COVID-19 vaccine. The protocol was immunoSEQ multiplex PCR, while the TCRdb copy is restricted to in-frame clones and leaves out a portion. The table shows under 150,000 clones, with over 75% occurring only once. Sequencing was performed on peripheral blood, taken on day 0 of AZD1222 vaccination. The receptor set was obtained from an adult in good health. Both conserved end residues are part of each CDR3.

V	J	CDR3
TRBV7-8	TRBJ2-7	CASSLAGVGTMAGGRYEQYF
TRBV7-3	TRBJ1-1	CASSPEGGGPSSGTEAFF
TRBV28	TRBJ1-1	CASSIGTKNTEAFF
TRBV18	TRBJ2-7	CASSSWGTSGFDEQYF
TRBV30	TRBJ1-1	CAWSTLLGGTEAFF
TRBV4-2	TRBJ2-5	CASSPTNGVYQETQYF
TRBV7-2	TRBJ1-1	CASSKNRGRIVAFF
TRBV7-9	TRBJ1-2	CASSLGGGYGYTF
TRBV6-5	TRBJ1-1	CASSYQSGDTEAFF
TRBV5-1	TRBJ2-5	CASSFRAGGGETQYF
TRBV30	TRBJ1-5	CAWSVGRDQPQHF
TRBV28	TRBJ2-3	CASSLPLAGWVTQYF
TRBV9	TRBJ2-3	CASSVGGVSTDTQYF
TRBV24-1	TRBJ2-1	CATRRDNEQFF
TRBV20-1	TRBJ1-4	CSARLIGELFF
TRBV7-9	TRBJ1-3	CASSLWGGSSGNTIYF
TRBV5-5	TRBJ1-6	CASSFREALIGSPLHF
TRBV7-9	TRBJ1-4	CASSKGQGLRSGEKLFF
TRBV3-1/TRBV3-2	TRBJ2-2	CASSLTSWSGELFF
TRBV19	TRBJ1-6	CASSSRWELDSPLHF
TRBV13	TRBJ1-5	CASSPRSQVNQPQHF
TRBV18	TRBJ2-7	CASSPPGTGLHEQYF
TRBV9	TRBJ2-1	CASSSQVSYNEQFF
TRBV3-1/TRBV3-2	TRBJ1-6	CASSQDRDSSYNSPLHF
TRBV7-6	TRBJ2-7	CASSLRQATYEQYF
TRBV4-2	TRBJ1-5	CASSQDPAGGQPQHF
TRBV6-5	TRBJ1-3	CASSPDLISGNTIYF
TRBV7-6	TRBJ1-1	CASSRTEFTEAFF
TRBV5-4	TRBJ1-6	CASSIWGQGWNSPLHF
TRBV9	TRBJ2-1	CASSGATSYNEQFF
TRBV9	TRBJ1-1	CASSRTERNTEAFF
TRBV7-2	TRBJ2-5	CASSLNAQVETQYF
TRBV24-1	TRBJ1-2	CATKNPGSSGYTF
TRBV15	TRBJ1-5	CATRAYREGNQPQHF
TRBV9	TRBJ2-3	CASSVGSGAGGTDTQYF
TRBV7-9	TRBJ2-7	CASSFDGRTNEQYF
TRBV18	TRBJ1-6	CASSRDRDNSPLHF
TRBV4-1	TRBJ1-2	CASSRTGYYGYTF
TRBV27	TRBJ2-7	CASSLLAVGSEQYF
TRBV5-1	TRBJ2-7	CASSLRREFGSNYEQYF
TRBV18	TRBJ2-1	CASSQQTSGVGLSNEQFF
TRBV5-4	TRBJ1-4	CASSSQGMANEKLFF
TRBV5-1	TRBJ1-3	CASSSGQNSGNTIYF
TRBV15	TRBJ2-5	CATSALNYRWTGGWETQYF
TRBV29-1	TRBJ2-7	CSVILGDSYEQYF